These 30 T cell receptor beta chains came from one sample sequenced in a study of graft-versus-host responses after intestinal transplantation. No antigens are known for them. Here immunoSEQ multiplex PCR was the method, and the copy in TCRdb shows in-frame clones only, minus some. The sample records roughly 34,000 clones, roughly 94% being singletons. The sequenced sample was unstimulated CD4+ T cells sorted from spleen or lymph node cells, obtained before transplant. All receptors come from a human donor who was the organ donor for an intestinal transplant.

This chain uses TRBV6-6 with TRBJ2-7, with D possibly being TRBD1 or TRBD2 (7 bases each). The CDR3 runs 16 residues. Trimming removed 6 bases from V and 5 bases from J, with 23 bases in between. The germline V gene has CDR1 MNHNY and CDR2 SVGAGI (reference sequence). The CDR3 DNA is TGTGCCAGCAGAAAAAGGTTGGGAGGGGGCCGCAACGAGCAGTACTTC. The encoded protein is CASRKRLGGGRNEQYF.

V and J are TRBV10-2 and TRBJ1-2; 8 positions match TRBD1. From germline, CDR1 is WSHSY and CDR2 SAAADI. Unmatched junction bases numbered 9, after V lost 7 bases and J lost 5 bases. This CDR3 comprises 14 residues. CDR3 sequence reads: CASTARGQVYGYTF. The DNA for the CDR3 is TGCGCCAGCACCGCAAGGGGACAGGTTTATGGCTACACCTTC.

This clone was recorded once. The junction departs from germline at one end; a sequencing error may be responsible. This chain links TRBV19 with TRBJ2-3, with 7 bases identical to TRBD1. This CDR3 comprises 12 residues. Germline V gives CDR1 LNHDA, CDR2 SQIVND (reference sequence). CDR3 DNA sequence: TGTGCCAGTAGTAGAGGGGGCGCGGAAGTGAATTTT. Its protein is CASSRGGAEVNF. Drawing the rest from reference TRBV19 and TRBJ2-3, the complete variable domain is DGGITQSPKYLFRKEGQNVTLSCEQNLNHDAMYWYRQDPGQGLRLIYYSQIVNDFQKGDIAEGYSVSREKKESFPLTVTSAQKNPTAFYLCASSRGGAEVNFGPGTRLTVL.

V is TRBV30 and J is TRBJ1-5; tentative D call: TRBD1 (5 bases). V was clipped by 0 bases and J by 7 bases, with 10 bases between them. CDR1 is GTSNPN and CDR2 is SVGIG in the germline V gene (reference sequence). The CDR3 spans 13 residues. The CDR3 DNA follows: TGTGCCTGGAGTGTCAGGGTCACCCAGCCCCAGCATTTT. Protein sequence: CAWSVRVTQPQHF.

This chain joins TRBV5-1 and TRBJ1-4; 10 nucleotides align to TRBD1. The V and J ends lost 0 bases and 5 bases, in that order; junction bases with no gene match: 1. CDR1 and CDR2 from the germline V gene are SGHRS and YFSETQ. There are 15 residues in the CDR3. CDR3 loop: CASSLGQGANEKLFF. The DNA for the CDR3 is TGCGCCAGCAGCTTGGGACAGGGGGCGAATGAAAAACTGTTTTTT.

The rearrangement uses TRBV19 and TRBJ2-3, with 8 bases matching TRBD1. The CDR3 is 14 amino acids. Germline CDR1 reads LNHDA; CDR2 reads SQIVND (reference sequence). J lost 6 bases, V lost 10 bases, and 12 bases had no gene match. CDR3 bases: TGTGCCACCACTTCTAGGACAGGGTACGATACGCAGTATTTT. This sequence encodes CATTSRTGYDTQYF.

The V and J genes are TRBV5-1 and TRBJ1-6, with 9 bases matching TRBD1. The CDR3 sequence is 19 residues long. Germline V gene data show CDR1 as SGHRS and CDR2 as YFSETQ. With 3 bases clipped from V and 9 bases from J, the junction kept 19 bases outside the gene matches. CDR3 region: CASSSLPRDREAPTSPLHF. The CDR3 nucleotides read TGCGCCAGCAGCTCCTTACCCCGGGACAGGGAAGCCCCCACTTCACCCCTCCACTTT.

This chain connects TRBV5-4 to TRBJ2-2, with TRBD2 matching over 12 bases. Germline CDR1 and CDR2: SGHNT and YYREEE (reference sequence). The CDR3 has 17 residues. J was trimmed by 1 base and V by 0 bases; bases with no gene match: 1. CDR3 protein: CASSLELAGGNTGELFF. The DNA for the CDR3 is TGTGCCAGCAGCTTGGAACTAGCGGGGGGGAACACCGGGGAGCTGTTTTTT.

CDR3 sequence (DNA): TGCGCCAGCAGCCTGGGAGGGTATAACAGAAACCCAGATACGCAGTATTTT. Amino acids: CASSLGGYNRNPDTQYF. The chain joins TRBV5-1 to TRBJ2-3; 7 bases are a match to TRBD2. CDR3 length equals 17 residues. CDR1 and CDR2 (germline): SGHRS, YFSETQ. V gave up 4 bases and J gave up 4 bases; unmatched junction bases: 15.

The chain has TRBV5-4 and TRBJ2-3, with D maybe TRBD2 (5 bases). The germline V gene encodes CDR1 SGHNT and CDR2 YYREEE (reference sequence). Trimming removed 2 bases at V and 4 bases at J, with 8 bases between. The CDR3 has 13 residues. This CDR3 reads CASSFGVADTQYF. The CDR3, as DNA: TGTGCCAGCAGCTTCGGGGTGGCAGATACGCAGTATTTT.

V usage is TRBV28 and J usage is TRBJ1-1, with D possibly TRBD1 on 6 matching bases. This CDR3 is built from 16 residues. CDR1 is MDHEN, CDR2 SYDVKM, per germline. Trimming took 5 bases from V and 1 from J, leaving 17 bases between them. This chain's CDR3 is CASSPSSGAANTEAFF. DNA for the CDR3: TGTGCCAGCAGTCCGTCCTCAGGGGCGGCGAACACTGAAGCTTTCTTT.

The chain is built from TRBV11-3 and TRBJ1-3, with 8 bases matching TRBD1. There are 16 residues in the CDR3. Germline V CDR1 and CDR2: SGHNT, YENEEA. The J segment lost 8 bases and the V segment lost 5 bases, leaving 14 bases of the junction unmatched. The chain's CDR3 is CASSTRYRGYIDTIYF. CDR3 bases: TGTGCCAGCAGCACTCGATACAGGGGGTATATAGACACCATATATTTT.

The V and J genes are TRBV10-3 and TRBJ1-2; D is unclear. The germline gives CDR1 ENHRY, CDR2 SYGVKD. V lost 6 bases and J 0 bases, leaving 5 bases between the germline ends. The CDR3 spans 12 residues. The CDR3 sequence is CAIRQSNYGYTF. The DNA of the CDR3 is TGTGCCATCAGACAGTCTAACTATGGCTACACCTTC.

The chain employs TRBV7-2 and TRBJ1-3; D gene ambiguous. Trimming cost V 1 base and J 0 bases, with 7 bases left between them. Looked up from germline, CDR1 is SGHTA and CDR2 is FQGNSA. This CDR3 is 15 amino acids long. The CDR3 loop reads CASSLDRASGNTIYF. The CDR3 nucleotides are TGTGCCAGCAGCTTAGACAGAGCCTCTGGAAACACCATATATTTT.

The J gene is TRBJ1-6, the V gene TRBV5-4; D possibly corresponds to TRBD1 (5 bases). CDR1 is SGHNT, CDR2 YYREEE, per germline (reference sequence). CDR3 length: 14 amino acids. The V gene lost 0 bases and the J gene lost 8 bases, with 9 bases spanning the gap. Here the CDR3 DNA reads TGTGCCAGCAGCTTGGCACAGGCAGATTCACCCCTCCACTTT. Its protein is CASSLAQADSPLHF.

The rearrangement links TRBV10-3 to TRBJ2-1; 10 nucleotides agree with TRBD2. CDR3 length equals 13 residues. From germline, CDR1 is ENHRY and CDR2 SYGVKD. The J segment lost 4 bases and the V segment lost 7 bases, leaving 1 base of the junction unmatched. CDR3 amino acids: CAITSGGYNEQFF. CDR3 sequence (DNA): TGTGCCATCACTAGCGGGGGTTACAATGAGCAGTTCTTC.

CDR3 bases: TGTGCCATCAGTGAGTCTACAGGGGGCAATCAGCCCCAGCATTTT. Encoded protein: CAISESTGGNQPQHF. The V call is TRBV10-3, the J call TRBJ1-5; 7 bases align to TRBD1. CDR1 is ENHRY and CDR2 is SYGVKD in the germline V gene. This CDR3 spans 15 amino acids. J was trimmed by 2 bases and V by 0 bases; bases with no gene match: 1.

V is TRBV25-1 and J is TRBJ2-3, with 8 bases aligning to TRBD2. Germline values: CDR1 MGHDK, CDR2 SYGVNS. The CDR3 length is 15 residues. The V segment lost 1 base and the J segment 5 bases; nucleotides outside the gene matches: 5. CDR3 coding DNA: TGTGCCAGCAGTGAATTCGGGGGGGTGAGAGATACGCAGTATTTT. Amino acids: CASSEFGGVRDTQYF.

The chain couples TRBV30 to TRBJ1-1; a possible D gene is TRBD1 (6 bases). The V gene's germline CDR1 is GTSNPN and CDR2 SVGIG (reference sequence). V was pared by 4 bases and J by 1 base, with 10 bases between. The CDR3 totals 13 residues. The chain's CDR3 is CAWTTGQNTEAFF. CDR3 bases: TGTGCCTGGACTACAGGGCAGAACACTGAAGCTTTCTTT. Complete variable domain (other parts from reference TRBV30 and TRBJ1-1): SQTIHQWPATLVQPVGSPLSLECTVEGTSNPNLYWYRQAAGRGLQLLFYSVGIGQISSEVPQNLSASRPQDRQFILSSKKLLLSDSGFYLCAWTTGQNTEAFFGQGTRLTVV.

The V gene is TRBV4-3, the J gene TRBJ2-3, with 8 bases aligning to TRBD2. CDR1 is LGHNA and CDR2 is YSLEER in the germline V gene. The CDR3 is 17 amino acids. V dropped 5 bases and J dropped 5; count of bases not matched to a gene: 15. In DNA form, the CDR3 reads TGCGCCAGCAGCGGGAGAGTCGCGGGGGGCAGGGGAGATACGCAGTATTTT. This codes for CASSGRVAGGRGDTQYF.

The rearrangement joins TRBV5-6 to TRBJ2-3, with D possibly matching TRBD1 (5 bases). Per the germline V gene, CDR1 is SGHDT and CDR2 is YYEEEE. This CDR3 comprises 15 residues. The V end was cut by 3 bases, the J end by 2 bases, with 13 bases between. The CDR3 DNA is TGTGCCAGCAGCTCCAGGGCTAGACTCACAGATACGCAGTATTTT. The encoded protein is CASSSRARLTDTQYF.

DNA for the CDR3: TGTGCCAGCAGCTTAGGCCGGAAATCCTACGAGCAGTACTTC. As protein: CASSLGRKSYEQYF. The rearrangement links TRBV7-2 to TRBJ2-7; D gene uncertain. This CDR3 has 14 amino acids. The V end was cut by 1 base, the J end by 1 base, with 8 bases between. Germline V gene data show CDR1 as SGHTA and CDR2 as FQGNSA.

CDR3 sequence: CASSQETGLGGYNSPLHF. The DNA of the CDR3 is TGTGCCAGCAGCCAAGAAACAGGGCTAGGGGGCTATAATTCACCCCTCCACTTT. The V gene is TRBV4-2, the J gene TRBJ1-6, with a possible D match to TRBD1 (6 bases). V was trimmed by 0 bases and J by 3 bases, leaving 15 bases between them. This CDR3 contains 18 residues. The germline V gene has CDR1 LGHNA and CDR2 YNFKEQ.

The V call is TRBV6-5, the J call TRBJ1-1, with 8 bases aligning to TRBD1. This CDR3 has 14 residues. Per the germline V gene, CDR1 is MNHEY and CDR2 is SVGAGI. The V segment lost 5 bases and the J segment 0 bases; nucleotides outside the gene matches: 2. CDR3 nucleotide sequence: TGTGCCAGCAGTAGGACAGGGATGAACACTGAAGCTTTCTTT. Protein product: CASSRTGMNTEAFF.

This clone appeared a single time. This sequence joins TRBV6-1 and TRBJ1-2; possible D gene TRBD1, 5 bases. Trimming took off 5 bases at V and 2 bases at J, with 9 bases between the two ends. This CDR3 comprises 13 residues. CDR1 and CDR2 from the germline V gene are MNHNS and SASEGT. The CDR3 loop is CASSSGPNYGYTF. The DNA of the CDR3 is TGTGCCAGCAGTTCGGGACCCAACTATGGCTACACCTTC.

The rearrangement links TRBV7-2 to TRBJ1-5; D remains ambiguous. CDR1 and CDR2 from the germline V gene are SGHTA and FQGNSA. Trimming cost V 3 bases and J 7 bases, with 10 bases left between them. CDR3 length equals 13 residues. The CDR3 DNA sequence: TGTGCCAGCAGCTTCGTTGTCGACCAGCCCCAGCATTTT. Translation gives CASSFVVDQPQHF.

This clone was detected only once. This chain links TRBV27 with TRBJ1-2; D might be TRBD1 (6 bases). From germline, CDR1 is MNHEY and CDR2 SMNVEV (reference sequence). This CDR3 comprises 15 residues. With 5 bases removed from V and 2 bases from J, the gap between germline ends came to 15 bases. Here the CDR3 reads CASSIQKGTNYGYTF. DNA of the CDR3: TGTGCCAGCAGTATACAAAAGGGGACAAACTATGGCTACACCTTC.

The J gene is TRBJ2-1, the V gene TRBV11-2; unclear D gene. CDR3 length equals 14 residues. In germline, CDR1 is SGHAT, CDR2 FQNNGV. Trimming stripped 3 bases from V and 6 bases from J, with 12 bases between. The CDR3 region has the DNA TGTGCCAGCAGCTTCCGGACCGGGTCCAATGAGCAGTTCTTC. Its protein is CASSFRTGSNEQFF.

This chain connects TRBV9 to TRBJ2-7, with D uncertain. The CDR3 runs to 11 residues. V was pared by 4 bases and J by 5 bases, with 7 bases between. The V gene's germline CDR1 is SGDLS and CDR2 YYNGEE. The CDR3 protein is CASSPPHEQYF. CDR3 DNA sequence: TGTGCCAGCAGCCCCCCGCACGAGCAGTACTTC. Looking up the rest from reference TRBV9 and TRBJ2-7 gives the full variable domain: DSGVTQTPKHLITATGQRVTLRCSPRSGDLSVYWYQQSLDQGLQFLIQYYNGEERAKGNILERFSAQQFPDLHSELNLSSLELGDSALYFCASSPPHEQYFGPGTRLTVT.

The rearrangement links TRBV7-7 to TRBJ2-3; 9 bases are a match to TRBD2. This CDR3 contains 15 residues. The V gene's germline CDR1 is SSHAT and CDR2 FNYEAQ (reference sequence). Trimming cost V 3 bases and J 3 bases; bases outside gene matches: 4. The chain's CDR3 is CASSFGLASTDTQYF. CDR3 in DNA: TGTGCCAGCAGCTTCGGACTAGCGTCGACAGATACGCAGTATTTT.